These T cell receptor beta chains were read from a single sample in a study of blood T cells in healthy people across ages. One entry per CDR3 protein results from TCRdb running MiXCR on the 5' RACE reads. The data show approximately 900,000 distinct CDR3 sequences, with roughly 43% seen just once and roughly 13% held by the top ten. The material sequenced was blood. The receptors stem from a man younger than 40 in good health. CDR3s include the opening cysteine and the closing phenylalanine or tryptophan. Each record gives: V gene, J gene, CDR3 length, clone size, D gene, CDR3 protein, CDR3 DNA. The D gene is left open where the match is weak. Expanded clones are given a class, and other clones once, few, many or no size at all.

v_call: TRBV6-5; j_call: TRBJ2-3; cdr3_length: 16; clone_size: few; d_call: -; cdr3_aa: CASSYSYAESTDTQYF; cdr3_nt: TGTGCCAGCAGTTACTCTTATGCGGAGAGCACAGATACGCAGTATTTT
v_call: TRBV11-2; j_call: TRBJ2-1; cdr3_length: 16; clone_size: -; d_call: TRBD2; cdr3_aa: CASSLPRLSGYNEQFF; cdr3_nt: TGTGCCAGCAGCTTACCCCGACTTAGCGGGTACAATGAGCAGTTCTTC
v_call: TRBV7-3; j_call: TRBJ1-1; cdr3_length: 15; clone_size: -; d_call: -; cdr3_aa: CASSLFAGENTEAFF; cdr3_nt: TGTGCCAGCAGCTTATTTGCCGGAGAGAACACTGAAGCTTTCTTT
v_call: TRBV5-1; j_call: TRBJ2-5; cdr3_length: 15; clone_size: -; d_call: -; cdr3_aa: CASSWGTGSEETQYF; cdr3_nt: TGCGCCAGCAGCTGGGGGACTGGGTCCGAAGAGACCCAGTACTTC
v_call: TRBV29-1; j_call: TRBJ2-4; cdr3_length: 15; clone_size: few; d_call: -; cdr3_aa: CSVIAGHRAKNIQYF; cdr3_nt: TGCAGCGTTATCGCGGGGCATCGAGCCAAAAACATTCAGTACTTC
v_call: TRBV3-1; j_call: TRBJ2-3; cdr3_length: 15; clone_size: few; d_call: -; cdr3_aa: CASSQEGTDTDTQYF; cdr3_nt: TGTGCCAGCAGCCAAGAGGGGACTGACACAGATACGCAGTATTTT
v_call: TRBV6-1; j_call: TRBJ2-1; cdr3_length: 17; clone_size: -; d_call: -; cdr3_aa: CASSQGPRGDLQNEQFF; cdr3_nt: TGTGCCAGCAGCCAAGGGCCCCGGGGTGATCTACAAAATGAGCAGTTCTTC
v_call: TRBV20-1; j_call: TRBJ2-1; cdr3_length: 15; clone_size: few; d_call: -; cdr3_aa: CSAEVGEGGPNEQFF; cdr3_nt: TGCAGTGCCGAGGTGGGGGAAGGAGGGCCCAATGAGCAGTTCTTC
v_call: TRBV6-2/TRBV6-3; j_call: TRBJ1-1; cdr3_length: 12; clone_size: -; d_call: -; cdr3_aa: CASRRAYTEAFF; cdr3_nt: TGTGCCAGCAGGCGGGCTTACACTGAAGCTTTCTTT
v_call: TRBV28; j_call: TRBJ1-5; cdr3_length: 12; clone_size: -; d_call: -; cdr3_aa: CASSNQGQPQHF; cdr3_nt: TGTGCCAGCAGCAATCAGGGGCAGCCCCAGCATTTT
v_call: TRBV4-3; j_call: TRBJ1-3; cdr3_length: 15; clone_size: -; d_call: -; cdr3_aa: CASSQVSNSGNTIYF; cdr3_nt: TGCGCCAGCAGCCAAGTGTCCAACTCTGGAAACACCATATATTTT
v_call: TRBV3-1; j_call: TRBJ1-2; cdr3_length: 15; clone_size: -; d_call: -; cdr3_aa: CASSQGVNSGYGYTF; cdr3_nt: TGTGCCAGCAGCCAAGGGGTCAATTCCGGCTATGGCTACACCTTC
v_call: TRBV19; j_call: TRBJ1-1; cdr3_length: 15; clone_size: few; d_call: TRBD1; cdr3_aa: CASRSGTDMNTEAFF; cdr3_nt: TGTGCCAGTAGATCCGGGACAGATATGAACACTGAAGCTTTCTTT
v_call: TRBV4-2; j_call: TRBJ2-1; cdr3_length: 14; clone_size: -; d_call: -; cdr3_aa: CASSQYQGFDEQFF; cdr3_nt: TGTGCCAGCAGCCAATATCAGGGGTTCGATGAGCAGTTCTTC
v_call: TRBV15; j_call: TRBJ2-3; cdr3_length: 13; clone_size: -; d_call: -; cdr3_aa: CATSNGGSNTQYF; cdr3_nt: TGTGCCACCAGCAATGGGGGTAGTAATACGCAGTATTTT
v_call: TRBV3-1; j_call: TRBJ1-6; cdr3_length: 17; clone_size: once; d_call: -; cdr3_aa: CASSPTRSGTSGSPLHF; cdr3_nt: TGTGCCAGCAGCCCAACACGTTCCGGGACTTCAGGCTCACCCCTCCACTTT
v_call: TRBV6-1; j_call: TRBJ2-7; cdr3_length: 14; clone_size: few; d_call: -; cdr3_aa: CASSGQDRGYEQYF; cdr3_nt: TGTGCCAGCAGTGGTCAGGACCGGGGCTACGAGCAGTACTTC
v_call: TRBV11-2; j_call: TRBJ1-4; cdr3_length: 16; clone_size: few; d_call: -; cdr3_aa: CASSSYGQSTNEKLFF; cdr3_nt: TGTGCCAGCAGCTCATACGGACAGTCAACTAATGAAAAACTGTTTTTT
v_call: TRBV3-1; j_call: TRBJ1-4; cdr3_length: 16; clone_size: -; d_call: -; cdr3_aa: CASSHEGTATNEKLFF; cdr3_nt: TGTGCCAGCAGCCACGAAGGGACTGCAACTAATGAAAAACTGTTTTTT
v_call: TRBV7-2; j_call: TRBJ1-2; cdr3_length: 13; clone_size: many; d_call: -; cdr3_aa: CASSLDRKYGYTF; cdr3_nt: TGTGCCAGCAGCTTAGACAGAAAATATGGCTACACCTTC
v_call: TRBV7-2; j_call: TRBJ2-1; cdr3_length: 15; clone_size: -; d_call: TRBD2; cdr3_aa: CASSFTAGGPYEQFF; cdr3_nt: TGTGCCAGCAGCTTTACAGCGGGGGGGCCGTATGAGCAGTTCTTC
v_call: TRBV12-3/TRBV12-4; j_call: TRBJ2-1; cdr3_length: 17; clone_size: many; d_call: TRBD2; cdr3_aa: CASSSLTSTRLENEQFF; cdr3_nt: TGTGCCAGCAGTTCCTTGACTAGCACCCGGCTAGAGAATGAGCAGTTCTTC
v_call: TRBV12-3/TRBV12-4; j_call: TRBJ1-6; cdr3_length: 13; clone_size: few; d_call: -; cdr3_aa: CASQRGSGSPLHF; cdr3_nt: TGTGCCAGCCAGCGGGGGAGCGGTTCACCCCTCCACTTT
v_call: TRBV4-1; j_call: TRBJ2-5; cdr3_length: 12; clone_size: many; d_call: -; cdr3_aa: CASSPTGETQYF; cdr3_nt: TGTGCCAGCAGTCCTACGGGAGAGACCCAGTACTTC
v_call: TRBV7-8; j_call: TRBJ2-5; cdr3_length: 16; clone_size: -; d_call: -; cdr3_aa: CASIATKAGLQETQYF; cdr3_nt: TGTGCCAGCATCGCAACTAAGGCGGGGTTACAAGAGACCCAGTACTTC
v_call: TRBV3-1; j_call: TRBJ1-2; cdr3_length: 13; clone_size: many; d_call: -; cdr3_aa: CASSQDAGKGYTF; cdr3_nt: TGTGCCAGCAGCCAAGATGCAGGGAAAGGCTACACCTTC
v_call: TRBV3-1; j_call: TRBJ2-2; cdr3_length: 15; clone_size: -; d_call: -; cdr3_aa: CASSRGQANTGELFF; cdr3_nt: TGTGCCAGCAGCCGGGGGCAGGCAAACACCGGGGAACTGTTTTTT
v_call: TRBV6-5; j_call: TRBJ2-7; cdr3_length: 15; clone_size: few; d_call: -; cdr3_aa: CASSYGGLGSYEQYF; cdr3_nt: TGTGCCAGCAGTTACGGGGGGCTAGGGAGCTACGAGCAGTACTTC
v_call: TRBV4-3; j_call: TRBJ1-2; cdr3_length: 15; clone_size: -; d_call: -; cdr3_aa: CASSSRQAPSYGYTF; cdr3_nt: TGCGCCAGCAGCTCTCGACAGGCCCCTTCCTATGGCTACACCTTC
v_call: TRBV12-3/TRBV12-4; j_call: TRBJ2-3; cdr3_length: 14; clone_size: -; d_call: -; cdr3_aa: CASRRTLGTDTQYF; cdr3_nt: TGTGCCAGCAGGAGGACTTTGGGGACAGATACGCAGTATTTT
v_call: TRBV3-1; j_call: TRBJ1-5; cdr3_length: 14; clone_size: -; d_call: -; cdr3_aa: CASSQAGVGQPQHF; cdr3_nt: TGTGCCAGCAGCCAGGCAGGGGTCGGTCAGCCCCAGCATTTT
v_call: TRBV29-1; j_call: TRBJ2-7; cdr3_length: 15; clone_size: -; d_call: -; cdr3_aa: CSVAGPRDNAYEQYF; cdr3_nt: TGCAGCGTCGCAGGGCCACGTGATAACGCCTACGAGCAGTACTTC
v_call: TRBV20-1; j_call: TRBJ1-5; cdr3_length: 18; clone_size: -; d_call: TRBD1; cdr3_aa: CSARPGQGTSRENQPQHF; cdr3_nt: TGCAGTGCTAGACCGGGACAGGGGACTTCCCGCGAAAATCAGCCCCAGCATTTT
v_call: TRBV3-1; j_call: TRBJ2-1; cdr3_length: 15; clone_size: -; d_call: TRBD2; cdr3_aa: CASSQELAGGNEQFF; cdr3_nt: TGTGCCAGCAGCCAAGAGCTAGCGGGGGGCAATGAGCAGTTCTTC
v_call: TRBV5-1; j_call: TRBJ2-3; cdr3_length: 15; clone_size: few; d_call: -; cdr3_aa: CASSLGQPFTDTQYF; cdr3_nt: TGCGCCAGCAGCTTGGGACAGCCATTCACAGATACGCAGTATTTT
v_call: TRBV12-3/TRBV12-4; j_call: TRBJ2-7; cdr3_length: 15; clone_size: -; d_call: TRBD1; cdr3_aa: CASSVGDRSSHEQYF; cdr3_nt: TGTGCCAGCAGTGTTGGGGACAGGAGCTCCCACGAGCAGTACTTC
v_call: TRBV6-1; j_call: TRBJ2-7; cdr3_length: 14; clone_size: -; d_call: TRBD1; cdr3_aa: CASKGQGASYEQYF; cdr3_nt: TGTGCCAGCAAGGGACAGGGAGCTTCCTACGAGCAGTACTTC
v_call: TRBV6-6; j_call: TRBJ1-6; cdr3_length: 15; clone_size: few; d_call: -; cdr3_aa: CASSSRRYSNSPLHF; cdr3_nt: TGTGCCAGCAGTTCCCGCCGGTACTCGAATTCACCCCTCCACTTT
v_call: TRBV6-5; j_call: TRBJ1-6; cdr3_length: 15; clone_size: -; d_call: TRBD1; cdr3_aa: CASSGGQTGNSPLHF; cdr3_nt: TGTGCCAGCAGCGGGGGACAGACGGGCAATTCACCCCTCCACTTT
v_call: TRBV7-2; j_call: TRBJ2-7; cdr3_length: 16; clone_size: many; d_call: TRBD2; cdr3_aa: CASSLDGGSGAYEQYF; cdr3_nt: TGTGCCAGCAGCTTAGATGGTGGTAGCGGGGCCTACGAGCAGTACTTC
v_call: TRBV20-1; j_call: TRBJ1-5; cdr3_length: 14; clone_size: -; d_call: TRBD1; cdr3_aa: CSAAQGARNQPQHF; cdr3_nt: TGCAGTGCAGCACAGGGGGCGCGCAATCAGCCCCAGCATTTT